The next 13 T cell receptor beta chains were all read from a single sample in a study of cytotoxic CD8 clonotypes in ibrutinib-treated CLL. Generated by immunoSEQ multiplex PCR, the TCRdb table keeps only in-frame clones and is missing some. The table shows 110,000 to 150,000 clones, with around 93% occurring only once. The sample consisted of PBMCs, taken after 12 months of ibrutinib treatment. The origin of the receptors is a human donor with chronic lymphocytic leukemia.

The V gene is TRBV7-6, the J gene TRBJ1-1, with D maybe TRBD1 (5 bases). The CDR3 spans 14 residues. Germline V gives CDR1 SGHVS, CDR2 FNYEAQ. The V and J ends lost 5 bases and 0 bases respectively, with 10 bases between them. In DNA form, the CDR3 reads TGTGCCAGCAGCGCGGGACCCATGAACACTGAAGCTTTCTTT. Protein: CASSAGPMNTEAFF.

This clone occurred a few times. This chain joins TRBV4-2 and TRBJ1-4, with 9 nucleotides matching TRBD1. Germline V gene sequence: CDR1 LGHNA, CDR2 YNFKEQ. Trimming at V came to 5 bases and at J to 8 bases, leaving 12 bases not matched to a gene. CDR3 length equals 16 residues. The CDR3 loop is CASSSWDRELREKLFF. DNA of the CDR3: TGTGCCAGCAGCTCGTGGGACAGGGAGCTTCGGGAAAAACTGTTTTTT.

The chain couples TRBV19 to TRBJ2-7; 7 positions agree with TRBD1. The V and J ends lost 6 bases and 2 bases, in that order; junction bases with no gene match: 7. CDR1 is LNHDA, CDR2 SQIVND, per germline (reference sequence). The CDR3 spans 14 residues. This CDR3 is CASSNGQAAYEQYF. The CDR3 DNA follows: TGTGCCAGTAGCAACGGACAGGCTGCCTACGAGCAGTACTTC. Based on the CDR3 plus reference TRBV19 and TRBJ2-7, the full variable domain is DGGITQSPKYLFRKEGQNVTLSCEQNLNHDAMYWYRQDPGQGLRLIYYSQIVNDFQKGDIAEGYSVSREKKESFPLTVTSAQKNPTAFYLCASSNGQAAYEQYFGPGTRLTVT.

V usage is TRBV2 and J usage is TRBJ1-1, with 9 bases that match TRBD1. V gave up 3 bases and J gave up 1 base; unmatched junction bases: 3. The CDR3 covers 15 residues. Germline V gives CDR1 SNHLY, CDR2 FYNNEI. CDR3 bases: TGTGCCAGCAGTGACAGGACAGGGGAGAACACTGAAGCTTTCTTT. Amino acids: CASSDRTGENTEAFF.

The rearrangement links TRBV7-9 to TRBJ2-1; D is uncertain. The CDR3 loop spans 14 amino acids. The V gene's germline CDR1 is SEHNR and CDR2 FQNEAQ (reference sequence). V was clipped by 3 bases and J by 1 base, with 7 bases between them. The CDR3 loop reads CASSFLTSYNEQFF. The CDR3 DNA reads as TGTGCCAGCAGCTTCCTCACATCCTACAATGAGCAGTTCTTC. Looking up the rest from reference TRBV7-9 and TRBJ2-1 gives the full variable domain: DTGVSQNPRHKITKRGQNVTFRCDPISEHNRLYWYRQTLGQGPEFLTYFQNEAQLEKSRLLSDRFSAERPKGSFSTLEIQRTEQGDSAMYLCASSFLTSYNEQFFGPGTRLTVL.

This sequence joins TRBV18 and TRBJ2-1; the D gene is possibly TRBD2 (6 bases). The CDR3 has 14 amino acids. CDR1 and CDR2 (germline): KGHSH, LQKENI. Trimming took 2 bases from V and 10 from J, leaving 15 bases between them. In DNA, the CDR3 is TGTGCCAGCTCACCAAAAACGGGAGAGGGGGAGCAGTTCTTC. This encodes CASSPKTGEGEQFF.

This chain joins TRBV7-2 and TRBJ2-7; 8 bases are shared with TRBD1. The CDR3 totals 15 residues. Germline-derived CDR1 and CDR2 are SGHTA and FQGNSA. J was trimmed by 2 bases and V by 5 bases; bases with no gene match: 8. The CDR3 nucleotides read TGTGCCAGCAGCAGAGGACAGGGAGGAACCTACGAGCAGTACTTC. The encoded protein is CASSRGQGGTYEQYF. Combining the CDR3 with reference TRBV7-2 and TRBJ2-7 gives the whole variable domain GAGVSQSPSNKVTEKGKDVELRCDPISGHTALYWYRQSLGQGLEFLIYFQGNSAPDKSGLPSDRFSAERTGGSVSTLTIQRTQQEDSAVYLCASSRGQGGTYEQYFGPGTRLTVT.

As concerns this clone: In the same sample, other DNA sequences code for this CDR3. The rearrangement joins TRBV27 to TRBJ2-6; D is undetermined. CDR3 length: 13 amino acids. V lost 4 bases and J 0 bases, leaving 1 base between the germline ends. From germline, CDR1 is MNHEY and CDR2 SMNVEV (reference sequence). The CDR3 region is CASSSSGANVLTF. The CDR3 DNA sequence: TGTGCCAGCAGTTCCTCTGGGGCCAACGTCCTGACTTTC.

The J gene is TRBJ1-2, the V gene TRBV27; D gene unclear. CDR3 length: 14 amino acids. The germline V gene encodes CDR1 MNHEY and CDR2 SMNVEV (reference sequence). Trimming cost V 0 bases and J 8 bases, with 13 bases left between them. The CDR3 loop reads CASSLSVASGGYTF. In DNA, the CDR3 is TGTGCCAGCAGTTTATCAGTCGCGTCGGGCGGCTACACCTTC.

The chain joins TRBV7-6 to TRBJ2-7; no clear D gene. The V gene's germline CDR1 is SGHVS and CDR2 FNYEAQ. V lost 1 base to trimming and J lost 2 bases, with 21 bases between them. The CDR3 length is 18 residues. CDR3 sequence: CASSLEEGSIPLTYEQYF. CDR3 DNA sequence: TGTGCCAGCAGCTTAGAGGAAGGTTCAATCCCCCTCACCTACGAGCAGTACTTC.

The J gene is TRBJ1-1, the V gene TRBV2; unclear D gene. Germline CDR1 and CDR2: SNHLY and FYNNEI. V dropped 3 bases and J dropped 3 bases, with 5 bases sitting between them. This CDR3 has 12 amino acids. In nucleotides, the CDR3 is TGTGCCAGCAGTGACAGTTACACTGAAGCTTTCTTT. Its translation is CASSDSYTEAFF.

The chain carries TRBV13 and TRBJ1-1, with 8 bases fitting TRBD1. Germline CDR1 is PRHDT and CDR2 is FYEKMQ (reference sequence). Losses at the gene ends were 1 base for V and 10 bases for J; bases not matched to a gene: 11. The CDR3 sequence is 15 residues long. CDR3 protein: CASSLEWQGAQGAFF. The CDR3 DNA sequence: TGTGCCAGCAGCTTAGAGTGGCAGGGGGCGCAAGGAGCTTTCTTT.

This clone showed up just once. The limits of the CDR3 on the DNA are not certain, so only TCRdb's listed CDR3 is given. The chain links TRBV23-1 to TRBJ2-7; the table's D call, TRBD1, was not checked against the DNA. TRBV23-1 qualifies as an ORF whose function is uncertain. The CDR3 is 14 residues long, counting both termini. CDR3 residues: CASILGQGAYEQYF.